A selection of T cell receptor beta chains follows, all from one sample in a study of blood T cell repertoires in COVID-19. Libraries were prepared by immunoSEQ multiplex PCR; TCRdb keeps only in-frame clonotypes and omits some of them. Of 75,000 or so clones listed, over 65% were seen once; the top ten hold roughly 18%. Sequenced input: peripheral blood. Source of these receptors: a woman of 80 years or more with acute or convalescent COVID-19. CDR3s include the opening cysteine and the closing phenylalanine or tryptophan. Fields, in order: J gene, D gene, V gene, clone size, CDR3 length, CDR3 protein, CDR3 DNA. D genes are given only for firm matches. The listing skips clone size in some rows; elsewhere it reads once, few, many or a size class.

j_gene: TRBJ1-6
d_gene: -
v_gene: TRBV6-4
abundance: -
len: 15
CDR3aa: CASRATQGADSPLHF
CDR3nt: TGTGCCAGCAGAGCCACACAGGGCGCGGATTCACCCCTCCACTTT

j_gene: TRBJ1-2
d_gene: TRBD1
v_gene: TRBV15
abundance: -
len: 14
CDR3aa: CATSRDQGANGYTF
CDR3nt: TGTGCCACCAGCAGAGATCAGGGGGCAAATGGCTACACCTTC

j_gene: TRBJ2-7
d_gene: -
v_gene: TRBV5-1
abundance: -
len: 14
CDR3aa: CASSLVAGAYEQYF
CDR3nt: TGCGCCAGCAGCTTGGTTGCAGGGGCCTACGAGCAGTACTTC

j_gene: TRBJ1-2
d_gene: -
v_gene: TRBV29-1
abundance: -
len: 13
CDR3aa: CSVEDLAGYGYTF
CDR3nt: TGCAGCGTTGAAGATCTAGCAGGTTATGGCTACACCTTC

j_gene: TRBJ2-5
d_gene: -
v_gene: TRBV5-1
abundance: -
len: 14
CDR3aa: CASSSQGYQETQYF
CDR3nt: TGCGCCAGCAGTTCGCAGGGCTACCAAGAGACCCAGTACTTC

j_gene: TRBJ1-6
d_gene: TRBD1
v_gene: TRBV2
abundance: -
len: 14
CDR3aa: CASSGQGSYSPLHF
CDR3nt: TGTGCCAGCAGTGGACAGGGATCATATTCACCCCTCCACTTT

j_gene: TRBJ2-7
d_gene: TRBD1
v_gene: TRBV6-5
abundance: -
len: 13
CDR3aa: CASTKQGVGEQYF
CDR3nt: TGTGCCAGCACTAAACAGGGGGTTGGCGAGCAGTACTTC

j_gene: TRBJ1-1
d_gene: -
v_gene: TRBV21-1
abundance: -
len: 14
CDR3aa: CASSKKQGLFEAFF
CDR3nt: TGTGCCAGCAGCAAAAAGCAGGGGCTGTTCGAAGCTTTCTTT

j_gene: TRBJ2-3
d_gene: -
v_gene: TRBV24-1
abundance: -
len: 16
CDR3aa: CATAGRQDPSTDTQYF
CDR3nt: TGTGCCACCGCCGGTCGACAGGACCCTAGCACAGATACGCAGTATTTT

j_gene: TRBJ1-6
d_gene: -
v_gene: TRBV7-9
abundance: -
len: 16
CDR3aa: CASSSSQTFLGSPLHF
CDR3nt: TGTGCCAGCAGCTCCAGCCAGACTTTTTTGGGTTCACCCCTCCACTTT

j_gene: TRBJ1-1
d_gene: -
v_gene: TRBV3-1/TRBV3-2
abundance: -
len: 13
CDR3aa: CASSQGAGFEAFF
CDR3nt: TGTGCCAGCAGCCAAGGGGCGGGTTTTGAAGCTTTCTTT

j_gene: TRBJ2-1
d_gene: TRBD2
v_gene: TRBV24-1
abundance: -
len: 18
CDR3aa: CATSDPGTSGVSYNEQFF
CDR3nt: TGTGCCACCAGTGACCCCGGGACTAGCGGCGTCTCCTACAATGAGCAGTTCTTC

j_gene: TRBJ1-5
d_gene: TRBD1
v_gene: TRBV10-2
abundance: few
len: 15
CDR3aa: CASRPTGAQGQPQHF
CDR3nt: TGCGCCAGCAGGCCTACAGGGGCTCAGGGTCAGCCCCAGCATTTT

j_gene: TRBJ1-1
d_gene: -
v_gene: TRBV27
abundance: -
len: 12
CDR3aa: CASSLSSGEAFF
CDR3nt: TGTGCCAGCAGTTTATCGTCCGGGGAGGCTTTCTTT

j_gene: TRBJ2-7
d_gene: -
v_gene: TRBV5-1
abundance: -
len: 15
CDR3aa: CASSLVAGSSYEQYF
CDR3nt: TGCGCCAGCAGCTTGGTCGCGGGATCCTCCTACGAGCAGTACTTC

j_gene: TRBJ2-7
d_gene: -
v_gene: TRBV3-1/TRBV3-2
abundance: -
len: 12
CDR3aa: CASSQVVYEQYF
CDR3nt: TGTGCCAGCAGCCAAGTCGTATACGAGCAGTACTTC

j_gene: TRBJ2-2
d_gene: -
v_gene: TRBV18
abundance: few
len: 14
CDR3aa: CASSPLVATGELFF
CDR3nt: TGTGCCAGCTCACCCCTAGTGGCCACCGGGGAGCTGTTTTTT

j_gene: TRBJ1-1
d_gene: -
v_gene: TRBV5-4
abundance: -
len: 18
CDR3aa: CASTSSTLTAGLVTEAFF
CDR3nt: TGTGCCAGCACGTCGAGTACCCTTACGGCAGGGTTGGTCACTGAAGCTTTCTTT

j_gene: TRBJ2-3
d_gene: TRBD2
v_gene: TRBV7-9
abundance: -
len: 12
CDR3aa: CATAGRGDTQYF
CDR3nt: TGTGCCACAGCGGGACGGGGAGATACGCAGTATTTT

j_gene: TRBJ2-1
d_gene: -
v_gene: TRBV29-1
abundance: -
len: 11
CDR3aa: CSVPGVNEQFF
CDR3nt: TGCAGCGTTCCCGGGGTCAATGAGCAGTTCTTC

j_gene: TRBJ1-1
d_gene: -
v_gene: TRBV29-1
abundance: -
len: 16
CDR3aa: CSGRLTSGTMNTEAFF
CDR3nt: TGCAGCGGCCGACTTACCTCCGGGACAATGAACACTGAAGCTTTCTTT

j_gene: TRBJ1-1
d_gene: -
v_gene: TRBV18
abundance: -
len: 13
CDR3aa: CASSADKNTEAFF
CDR3nt: TGTGCCAGCTCAGCAGACAAGAACACTGAAGCTTTCTTT

j_gene: TRBJ2-3
d_gene: TRBD2
v_gene: TRBV15
abundance: -
len: 16
CDR3aa: CATSSELAGGADTQYF
CDR3nt: TGTGCCACCAGCAGCGAACTAGCGGGGGGCGCAGATACGCAGTATTTT

j_gene: TRBJ2-6
d_gene: TRBD2
v_gene: TRBV10-2
abundance: -
len: 17
CDR3aa: CASSEGLASSGANVLTF
CDR3nt: TGCGCCAGCAGTGAAGGACTAGCCAGCTCTGGGGCCAACGTCCTGACTTTC

j_gene: TRBJ1-2
d_gene: TRBD1
v_gene: TRBV20-1
abundance: -
len: 13
CDR3aa: CSASRGPVDGYTF
CDR3nt: TGCAGTGCTAGTAGGGGGCCAGTCGATGGCTACACCTTC

j_gene: TRBJ1-2
d_gene: -
v_gene: TRBV10-2
abundance: -
len: 13
CDR3aa: CASGRGRNYGYTF
CDR3nt: TGCGCCAGCGGCCGTGGCCGTAACTATGGCTACACCTTC

j_gene: TRBJ2-2
d_gene: TRBD1
v_gene: TRBV5-1
abundance: -
len: 15
CDR3aa: CASSPTGAGTGELFF
CDR3nt: TGCGCCAGCAGCCCGACAGGGGCTGGCACCGGGGAGCTGTTTTTT

j_gene: TRBJ1-2
d_gene: -
v_gene: TRBV20-1
abundance: -
len: 11
CDR3aa: CSARAGYGYTF
CDR3nt: TGCAGTGCTAGGGCGGGGTATGGCTACACCTTC

j_gene: TRBJ2-1
d_gene: TRBD1
v_gene: TRBV29-1
abundance: -
len: 11
CDR3aa: CSADRVDEQFF
CDR3nt: TGCAGCGCAGACAGGGTGGACGAGCAGTTCTTC

j_gene: TRBJ2-7
d_gene: TRBD1
v_gene: TRBV15
abundance: -
len: 15
CDR3aa: CATSRDNGDRYEQYF
CDR3nt: TGTGCCACCAGCAGAGATAATGGGGACAGATACGAGCAGTACTTC

j_gene: TRBJ1-2
d_gene: -
v_gene: TRBV3-1/TRBV3-2
abundance: -
len: 12
CDR3aa: CASSQEGDGYTF
CDR3nt: TGTGCCAGCAGCCAAGAAGGGGATGGCTACACCTTC

j_gene: TRBJ1-2
d_gene: TRBD1
v_gene: TRBV6-5
abundance: -
len: 15
CDR3aa: CASSYRDRGLYGYTF
CDR3nt: TGTGCCAGCAGTTACAGGGACAGGGGGCTCTATGGCTACACCTTC

j_gene: TRBJ2-2
d_gene: TRBD1
v_gene: TRBV9
abundance: -
len: 16
CDR3aa: CASSVGSGQEAGELFF
CDR3nt: TGTGCCAGCAGCGTAGGCTCGGGACAGGAGGCCGGGGAGCTGTTTTTT

j_gene: TRBJ2-2
d_gene: -
v_gene: TRBV7-9
abundance: -
len: 13
CDR3aa: CASSPRDTGELFF
CDR3nt: TGTGCCAGCAGCCCCCGAGACACCGGGGAGCTGTTTTTT

j_gene: TRBJ1-1
d_gene: TRBD1
v_gene: TRBV19
abundance: -
len: 13
CDR3aa: CASRLTGVTEAFF
CDR3nt: TGTGCCAGTAGGCTGACAGGGGTCACTGAAGCTTTCTTT

j_gene: TRBJ1-2
d_gene: TRBD1
v_gene: TRBV12-3/TRBV12-4
abundance: -
len: 13
CDR3aa: CASSLGQGGGYTF
CDR3nt: TGTGCCAGCAGTTTAGGACAGGGCGGCGGCTACACCTTC

j_gene: TRBJ1-6
d_gene: TRBD1
v_gene: TRBV5-1
abundance: few
len: 15
CDR3aa: CASSLDRGTNSPLHF
CDR3nt: TGCGCCAGCAGCTTAGACAGGGGTACTAATTCACCCCTCCACTTT

j_gene: TRBJ1-1
d_gene: TRBD1
v_gene: TRBV19
abundance: few
len: 15
CDR3aa: CASSIAGGLNTEAFF
CDR3nt: TGTGCCAGTAGTATAGCAGGGGGCCTGAACACTGAAGCTTTCTTT

j_gene: TRBJ1-1
d_gene: TRBD1
v_gene: TRBV5-8
abundance: -
len: 16
CDR3aa: CASSLGTGNMNTEAFF
CDR3nt: TGTGCCAGCAGCCTTGGGACAGGGAACATGAACACTGAAGCTTTCTTT

j_gene: TRBJ2-1
d_gene: TRBD2
v_gene: TRBV5-1
abundance: -
len: 15
CDR3aa: CASSLVTSGNNEQFF
CDR3nt: TGCGCCAGCAGCTTGGTGACTAGCGGTAACAATGAGCAGTTCTTC

j_gene: TRBJ2-5
d_gene: TRBD1
v_gene: TRBV12-3/TRBV12-4
abundance: -
len: 13
CDR3aa: CASRRTGLETQYF
CDR3nt: TGTGCCAGCAGGAGGACAGGGCTAGAGACCCAGTACTTC

j_gene: TRBJ2-2
d_gene: TRBD2
v_gene: TRBV15
abundance: -
len: 19
CDR3aa: CATTQPPGLAGASTGELFF
CDR3nt: TGTGCCACCACTCAACCTCCGGGACTAGCGGGAGCGAGCACCGGGGAGCTGTTTTTT

j_gene: TRBJ2-2
d_gene: -
v_gene: TRBV6-4
abundance: -
len: 14
CDR3aa: CASSELLNTGELFF
CDR3nt: TGTGCCAGCAGTGAGCTACTGAACACCGGGGAGCTGTTTTTT

j_gene: TRBJ2-7
d_gene: -
v_gene: TRBV6-1
abundance: once
len: 14
CDR3aa: CASSEGGVSYEQYF
CDR3nt: TGTGCCAGCAGTGAAGGGGGGGTTTCCTACGAGCAGTACTTC

j_gene: TRBJ1-5
d_gene: -
v_gene: TRBV7-8
abundance: few
len: 14
CDR3aa: CASSLWGGNQPQHF
CDR3nt: TGTGCCAGCAGCTTATGGGGGGGCAATCAGCCCCAGCATTTT

j_gene: TRBJ2-1
d_gene: TRBD2
v_gene: TRBV3-1/TRBV3-2
abundance: few
len: 14
CDR3aa: CASSQTTSGRAGFF
CDR3nt: TGTGCCAGCAGCCAGACGACTAGCGGGAGGGCTGGGTTCTTC

j_gene: TRBJ1-4
d_gene: TRBD1
v_gene: TRBV2
abundance: few
len: 15
CDR3aa: CASSAQGQSSEKLFF
CDR3nt: TGTGCCAGCAGTGCCCAGGGACAGAGTTCTGAAAAACTGTTTTTT

j_gene: TRBJ2-4
d_gene: -
v_gene: TRBV27
abundance: -
len: 13
CDR3aa: CASSPLAKNIQYF
CDR3nt: TGTGCCAGCAGTCCTCTAGCCAAAAACATTCAGTACTTC

j_gene: TRBJ1-6
d_gene: TRBD1
v_gene: TRBV5-1
abundance: -
len: 17
CDR3aa: CASSSTVPGQGNSPLHF
CDR3nt: TGCGCCAGCAGCTCAACAGTACCGGGACAGGGTAATTCACCCCTCCACTTT

j_gene: TRBJ1-2
d_gene: TRBD1
v_gene: TRBV2
abundance: -
len: 15
CDR3aa: CASSEARQGLYGYTF
CDR3nt: TGTGCCAGCAGTGAAGCGAGACAGGGGCTCTATGGCTACACCTTC

j_gene: TRBJ2-1
d_gene: -
v_gene: TRBV29-1
abundance: -
len: 14
CDR3aa: CSTLGGSSFNEQFF
CDR3nt: TGCAGCACCCTTGGCGGGTCGTCCTTCAATGAGCAGTTCTTC

j_gene: TRBJ1-1
d_gene: -
v_gene: TRBV14
abundance: few
len: 18
CDR3aa: CASSQDQGRALPQHEAFF
CDR3nt: TGTGCCAGCAGCCAAGATCAAGGCAGGGCTCTTCCCCAACATGAAGCTTTCTTT